The rows below give T cell receptor beta chains drawn from one sample of a study of vaccination and CD4 T cells after COVID-19. TCRdb fed the PCR reads into MiXCR, producing one record per CDR3 protein. The profile shows 6,500 to 9,500 distinct CDR3 sequences, approximately 39% of them singletons. These receptors have no identified antigens. Sequenced sample: CD4+ T cells from blood, cultured in vitro. The receptors derive from a human donor in good health. CDR3s leave out the opening cysteine and the closing phenylalanine or tryptophan. Each record gives: V gene, clone size, CDR3 protein. Clone sizes are given selectively: once, few, many, or a class where the clone is expanded.

V gene: TRBV6-5
clone size: .
CDR3 protein: ASSSSGGRVSNQPQH

V gene: TRBV19
clone size: few
CDR3 protein: ASSKGTSGSTDTQY

V gene: TRBV7-2
clone size: .
CDR3 protein: ASSLNPRGNQPQH

V gene: TRBV5-5
clone size: .
CDR3 protein: ASSLDGGNTEAF

V gene: TRBV25-1
clone size: .
CDR3 protein: ASSEGGQAY

V gene: TRBV28
clone size: .
CDR3 protein: ASSAGGGHYGYT

V gene: TRBV7-2
clone size: .
CDR3 protein: ASSLELARGMNEQF

V gene: TRBV20-1
clone size: few
CDR3 protein: SAQIRDRGPDTQY

V gene: TRBV27
clone size: few
CDR3 protein: ASRKGNLAYEQY

V gene: TRBV24-1
clone size: few
CDR3 protein: ATSTTRNTGELF

V gene: TRBV6-2/TRBV6-3
clone size: few
CDR3 protein: ASSYNLNYGYT

V gene: TRBV10-3
clone size: few
CDR3 protein: AMGGQGTTEAF

V gene: TRBV6-1
clone size: .
CDR3 protein: ASSPRKGWGYT

V gene: TRBV11-1
clone size: .
CDR3 protein: ASSPQGIPYEQY

V gene: TRBV28
clone size: .
CDR3 protein: ASSSRRGGTDTQY

V gene: TRBV19
clone size: .
CDR3 protein: AISMDRGASYEQY

V gene: TRBV27
clone size: medium-sized
CDR3 protein: ASSPGTAIGLPLH

V gene: TRBV20-1
clone size: few
CDR3 protein: SATGFAGANVLT

V gene: TRBV6-1
clone size: .
CDR3 protein: ASTDPGQGPTEAF

V gene: TRBV7-6
clone size: .
CDR3 protein: ASSRRQGGYDNEQF

V gene: TRBV25-1
clone size: .
CDR3 protein: ASSEWGINYGYT

V gene: TRBV20-1
clone size: few
CDR3 protein: SARDPARGIYGYT

V gene: TRBV7-2
clone size: few
CDR3 protein: ASSLGGDSGYT

V gene: TRBV7-2
clone size: .
CDR3 protein: ASRLVGAGLNEQF

V gene: TRBV19
clone size: .
CDR3 protein: ASSQTGTLYTDTQY

V gene: TRBV5-1
clone size: .
CDR3 protein: ASTSGRTLTDTQY

V gene: TRBV6-1
clone size: .
CDR3 protein: ASRQREGTDTQY